This T cell receptor (beta chain) was identified in a study of cytomegalovirus exposure and HLA in healthy donors. Points from the study as a whole: TCR beta sequences numbering under 20,000 were associated with HLA alleles at 0.05 false discovery rate in a later analysis. Later analysis associated a missense DCLRE1C variant with TCR beta V- and J-gene trimming. A later examination showed that TCR association rates differed by HLA locus, with DRB1 most and HLA-C fewest.

CDR1 SEHNR and CDR2 FQNEAQ come from the germline V gene (reference sequence). The V gene lost 2 bases and the J gene lost 4 bases, with 4 bases spanning the gap. This CDR3 region has 12 residues. Concerning this clone itself: Its antigen is not identified.

This PCR relied on a set of 60 Vbeta primers and 13 Jbeta primers. Original methodology: Per a later analysis, the number of unique TCR beta chains was some 75 million, of which 8.5 million to 11 million were shared. Libraries were prepared by immunoSEQ multiplex PCR; TCRdb keeps only in-frame clonotypes and omits some of them. The V and J calls and clone size were taken over from that table, and D and trimming were inferred from the DNA. The sample holds around 140,000 clones, 82% seen once. Sequencing input: PBMCs. The chain combines TRBV7-9 with TRBJ2-3; unclear D gene. The receptor was isolated from a male donor in good health and CMV-seronegative. The CDR3 protein is CASSLIADTQYF. In DNA form, the CDR3 reads TGTGCCAGCAGCTTAATCGCAGATACGCAGTATTTT. The whole variable domain, remainder taken from reference TRBV7-9 and TRBJ2-3, is DTGVSQNPRHKITKRGQNVTFRCDPISEHNRLYWYRQTLGQGPEFLTYFQNEAQLEKSRLLSDRFSAERPKGSFSTLEIQRTEQGDSAMYLCASSLIADTQYFGPGTRLTVL.